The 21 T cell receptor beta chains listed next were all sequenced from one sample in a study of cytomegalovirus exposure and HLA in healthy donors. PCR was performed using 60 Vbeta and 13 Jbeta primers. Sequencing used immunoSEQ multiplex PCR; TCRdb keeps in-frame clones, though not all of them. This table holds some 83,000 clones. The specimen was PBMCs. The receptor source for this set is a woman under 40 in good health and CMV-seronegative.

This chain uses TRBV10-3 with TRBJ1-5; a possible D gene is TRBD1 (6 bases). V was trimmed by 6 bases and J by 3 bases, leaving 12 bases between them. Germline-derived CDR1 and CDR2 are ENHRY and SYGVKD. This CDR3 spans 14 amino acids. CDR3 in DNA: TGTGCCATCAGCAATACAGGGCCCAATCAGCCCCAGCATTTT. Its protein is CAISNTGPNQPQHF.

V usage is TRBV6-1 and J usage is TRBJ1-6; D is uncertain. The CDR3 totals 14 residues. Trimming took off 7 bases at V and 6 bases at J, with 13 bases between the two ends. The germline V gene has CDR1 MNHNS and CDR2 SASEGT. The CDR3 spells CASILREGNSPLHF. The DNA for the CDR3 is TGTGCCAGCATCCTCCGGGAAGGTAATTCACCCCTCCACTTT.

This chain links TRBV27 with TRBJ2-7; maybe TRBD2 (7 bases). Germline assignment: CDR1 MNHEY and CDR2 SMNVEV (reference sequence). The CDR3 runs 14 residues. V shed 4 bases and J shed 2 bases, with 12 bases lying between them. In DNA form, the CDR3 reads TGTGCCAGCAGTTCCGGGGGGCCAACCTACGAGCAGTACTTC. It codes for CASSSGGPTYEQYF.

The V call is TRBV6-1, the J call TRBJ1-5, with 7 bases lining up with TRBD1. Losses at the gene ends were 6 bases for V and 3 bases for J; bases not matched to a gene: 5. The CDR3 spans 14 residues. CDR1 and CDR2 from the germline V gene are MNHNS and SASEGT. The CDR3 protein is CASRGTDYNQPQHF. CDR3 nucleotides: TGTGCCAGCAGAGGGACAGACTACAATCAGCCCCAGCATTTT.

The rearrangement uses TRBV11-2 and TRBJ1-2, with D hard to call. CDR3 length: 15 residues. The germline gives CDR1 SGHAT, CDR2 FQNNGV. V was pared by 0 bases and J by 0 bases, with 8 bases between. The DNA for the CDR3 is TGTGCCAGCAGCTTAGAGGCTAGAGCTAACTATGGCTACACCTTC. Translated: CASSLEARANYGYTF.

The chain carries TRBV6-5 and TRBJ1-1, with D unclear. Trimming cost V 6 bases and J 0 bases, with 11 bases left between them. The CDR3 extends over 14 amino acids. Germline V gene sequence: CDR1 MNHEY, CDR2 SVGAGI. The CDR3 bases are TGTGCCAGCAGGGGCTCCTCGATGAACACTGAAGCTTTCTTT. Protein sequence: CASRGSSMNTEAFF.

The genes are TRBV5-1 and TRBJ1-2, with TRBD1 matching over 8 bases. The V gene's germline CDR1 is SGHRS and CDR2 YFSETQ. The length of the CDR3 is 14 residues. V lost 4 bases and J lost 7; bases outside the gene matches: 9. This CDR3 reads CASSGGQGGAGYTF. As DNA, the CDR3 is TGCGCCAGCAGCGGCGGACAGGGCGGGGCTGGCTACACCTTC.

CDR3 DNA: TGTGCCTGGAGTAGACAGGTGCACGAGCAGTACTTC. It is translated as CAWSRQVHEQYF. The chain is built from TRBV30 and TRBJ2-7, with D possibly being TRBD1 (6 bases). Deletions cut 2 bases from V and 5 bases from J, with 10 bases between. This CDR3 is 12 amino acids long. Germline CDR1 and CDR2: GTSNPN and SVGIG (reference sequence). The full variable domain, its missing parts supplied by reference TRBV30 and TRBJ2-7, is SQTIHQWPATLVQPVGSPLSLECTVEGTSNPNLYWYRQAAGRGLQLLFYSVGIGQISSEVPQNLSASRPQDRQFILSSKKLLLSDSGFYLCAWSRQVHEQYFGPGTRLTVT.

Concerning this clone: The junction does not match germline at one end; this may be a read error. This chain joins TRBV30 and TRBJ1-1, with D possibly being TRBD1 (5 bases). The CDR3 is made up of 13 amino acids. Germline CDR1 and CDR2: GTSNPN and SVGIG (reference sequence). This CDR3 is CACGTTENTEDFF. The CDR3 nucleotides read TGTGCCTGCGGTACGACAGAGAACACTGAAGATTTCTTT.

The CDR3 spells CASSWFVAASAYEQYF. The DNA for the CDR3 is TGCGCCAGCAGTTGGTTCGTGGCGGCGAGCGCCTACGAGCAGTACTTC. This chain links TRBV4-1 with TRBJ2-7; no firm D call. CDR1 and CDR2 from the germline V gene are MGHRA and YSYEKL. With 6 bases removed from V and 2 bases from J, the gap between germline ends came to 20 bases. The CDR3 covers 16 residues.

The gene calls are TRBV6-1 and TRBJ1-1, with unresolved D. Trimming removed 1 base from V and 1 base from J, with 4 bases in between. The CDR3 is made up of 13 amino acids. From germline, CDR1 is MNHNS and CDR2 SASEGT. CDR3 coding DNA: TGTGCCAGCAGTGAAGGACAGAACACTGAAGCTTTCTTT. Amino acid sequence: CASSEGQNTEAFF.

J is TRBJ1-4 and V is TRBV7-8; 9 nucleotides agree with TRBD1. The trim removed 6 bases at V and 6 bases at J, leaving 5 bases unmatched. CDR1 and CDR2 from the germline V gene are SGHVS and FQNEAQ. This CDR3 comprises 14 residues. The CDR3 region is CASRTGQGDEKLFF. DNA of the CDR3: TGTGCCAGCAGGACGGGACAGGGAGATGAAAAACTGTTTTTT.

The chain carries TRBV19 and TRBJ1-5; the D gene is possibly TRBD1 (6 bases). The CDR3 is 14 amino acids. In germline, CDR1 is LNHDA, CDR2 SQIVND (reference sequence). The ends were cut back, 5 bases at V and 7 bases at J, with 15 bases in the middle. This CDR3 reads CASSPKGVRQPQHF. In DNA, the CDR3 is TGTGCCAGTAGTCCAAAGGGGGTCAGGCAGCCCCAGCATTTT.

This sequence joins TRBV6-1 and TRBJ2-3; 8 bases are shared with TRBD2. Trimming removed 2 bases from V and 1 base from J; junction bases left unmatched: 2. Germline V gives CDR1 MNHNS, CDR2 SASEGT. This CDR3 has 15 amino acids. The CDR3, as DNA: TGTGCCAGCAGTGAACAAGCGGGGGGCACAGATACGCAGTATTTT. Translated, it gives CASSEQAGGTDTQYF.

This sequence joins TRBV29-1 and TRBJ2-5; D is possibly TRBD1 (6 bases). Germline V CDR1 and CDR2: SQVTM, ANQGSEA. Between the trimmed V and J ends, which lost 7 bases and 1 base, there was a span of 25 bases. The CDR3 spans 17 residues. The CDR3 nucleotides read TGCAGCGCTAAGGGGGTCCCGGGACAAGCGCCCCAAGAGACCCAGTACTTC. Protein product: CSAKGVPGQAPQETQYF.

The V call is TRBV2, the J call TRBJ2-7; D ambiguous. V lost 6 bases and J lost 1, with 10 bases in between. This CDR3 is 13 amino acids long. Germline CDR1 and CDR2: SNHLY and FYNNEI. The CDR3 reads CASRASLSYEQYF. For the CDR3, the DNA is TGTGCCAGCAGAGCCTCACTTTCCTACGAGCAGTACTTC.

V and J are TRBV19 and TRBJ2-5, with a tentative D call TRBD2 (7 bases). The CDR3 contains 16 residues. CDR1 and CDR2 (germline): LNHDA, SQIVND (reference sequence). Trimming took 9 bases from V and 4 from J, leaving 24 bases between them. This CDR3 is CASSPGGHPGGETQYF. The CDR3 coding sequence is TGTGCCAGCTCCCCCGGGGGGCACCCGGGGGGAGAGACCCAGTACTTC.

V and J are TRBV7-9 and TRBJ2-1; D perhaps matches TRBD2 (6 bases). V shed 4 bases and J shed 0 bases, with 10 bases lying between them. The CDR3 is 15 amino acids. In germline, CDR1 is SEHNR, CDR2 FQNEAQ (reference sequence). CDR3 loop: CASSSGLPSYNEQFF. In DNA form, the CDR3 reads TGTGCCAGCAGCTCAGGACTACCCTCCTACAATGAGCAGTTCTTC.

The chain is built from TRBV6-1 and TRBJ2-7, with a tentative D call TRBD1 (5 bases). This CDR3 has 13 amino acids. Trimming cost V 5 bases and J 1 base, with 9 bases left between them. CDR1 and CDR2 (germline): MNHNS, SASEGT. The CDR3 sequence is CASSTTASYEQYF. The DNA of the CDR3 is TGTGCCAGCAGTACGACAGCTTCCTACGAGCAGTACTTC.

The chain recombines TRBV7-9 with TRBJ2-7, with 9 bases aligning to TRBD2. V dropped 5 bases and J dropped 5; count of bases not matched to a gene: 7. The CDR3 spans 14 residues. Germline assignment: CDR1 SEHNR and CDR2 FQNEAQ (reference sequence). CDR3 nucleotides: TGTGCCAGCAGCCTTAGCGGGAGAATCAACGAGCAGTACTTC. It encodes CASSLSGRINEQYF.

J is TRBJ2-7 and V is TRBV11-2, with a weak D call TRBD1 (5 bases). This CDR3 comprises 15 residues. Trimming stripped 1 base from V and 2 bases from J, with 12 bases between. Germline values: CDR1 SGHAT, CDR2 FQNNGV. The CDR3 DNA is TGTGCCAGCAGCTTAGTTCCCACAGGCACCTACGAGCAGTACTTC. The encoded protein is CASSLVPTGTYEQYF.